The 18 T cell receptor beta chains below come from one sample, sequenced in a study of blood T cell repertoires in COVID-19. Some clones are missing from TCRdb's copy, which holds only in-frame ones; the method was immunoSEQ multiplex PCR. The top ten hold approximately 1.2% of the sample, which has fewer than 200,000 clones, under 85% seen once. The source material was peripheral blood. These receptors all stem from a man aged 55 to 69 who had recovered from COVID-19.

The genes are TRBV11-2 and TRBJ2-3, with 10 positions matching TRBD2. The CDR3 is 16 amino acids. Germline V gene data show CDR1 as SGHAT and CDR2 as FQNNGV. Losses at the gene ends were 4 bases for V and 6 bases for J; bases not matched to a gene: 10. The CDR3 sequence: CASSSLAGALEDTQYF. The CDR3 DNA reads TGTGCCAGCAGCTCTCTAGCGGGGGCCCTCGAGGATACGCAGTATTTT.

The chain has TRBV6-6 and TRBJ1-6; TRBD1 agrees at 8 bases. Germline loops: CDR1 MNHNY, CDR2 SVGAGI (reference sequence). Trimming cost V 6 bases and J 3 bases; bases outside gene matches: 22. This CDR3 is 21 amino acids long. DNA for the CDR3: TGTGCCAGCAGCCAGAGGAAGGGCAGGGGGCCAAGGAACTTCTATAATTCACCCCTCCACTTT. This translates into CASSQRKGRGPRNFYNSPLHF.

The chain recombines TRBV29-1 with TRBJ1-2; the match to TRBD1 covers 11 bases. This CDR3 comprises 15 residues. Germline CDR1 is SQVTM and CDR2 is ANQGSEA. V dropped 4 bases and J dropped 4; count of bases not matched to a gene: 8. The CDR3 region is CSVVGQGGSIYGYTF. The CDR3 DNA reads TGCAGCGTTGTGGGACAGGGGGGTTCGATCTATGGCTACACCTTC.

The J gene is TRBJ2-3, the V gene TRBV19; 9 bases line up with TRBD2. This CDR3 is 14 amino acids long. Germline CDR1 reads LNHDA; CDR2 reads SQIVND (reference sequence). Trimming cost V 4 bases and J 4 bases; bases outside gene matches: 3. Here the CDR3 reads CASSNGGGADTQYF. The CDR3 region has the DNA TGTGCCAGTAGTAACGGCGGGGGGGCAGATACGCAGTATTTT. The full variable domain, its missing parts supplied by reference TRBV19 and TRBJ2-3, is DGGITQSPKYLFRKEGQNVTLSCEQNLNHDAMYWYRQDPGQGLRLIYYSQIVNDFQKGDIAEGYSVSREKKESFPLTVTSAQKNPTAFYLCASSNGGGADTQYFGPGTRLTVL.

The chain recombines TRBV19 with TRBJ2-7, with 9 bases identical to TRBD1. The CDR3 runs 14 residues. Germline trimming cut 3 bases from V and 3 bases from J; bases unmatched to any gene: 3. Germline lookup yields CDR1 LNHDA and CDR2 SQIVND (reference sequence). CDR3 nucleotide sequence: TGTGCCAGTAGTATCGGGACAGGGTACTACGAGCAGTACTTC. Its translation is CASSIGTGYYEQYF.

The V gene is TRBV5-1, the J gene TRBJ2-4; 9 nucleotides match TRBD1. This CDR3 region has 17 residues. V lost 0 bases, J lost 5 bases, and 9 bases stayed unmatched. Germline-derived CDR1 and CDR2 are SGHRS and YFSETQ. The CDR3 loop reads CASSLALNRGLENIQYF. CDR3 nucleotides: TGCGCCAGCAGCTTGGCGTTGAACAGGGGGCTGGAAAACATTCAGTACTTC.

The rearrangement uses TRBV4-3 and TRBJ1-5; D possibly corresponds to TRBD1 (5 bases). From germline, CDR1 is LGHNA and CDR2 YSLEER. V dropped 0 bases and J dropped 7 bases, with 13 bases sitting between them. CDR3 length: 15 amino acids. The CDR3 sequence: CASSQDKGEDQPQHF. The CDR3 region has the DNA TGCGCCAGCAGCCAAGATAAAGGGGAAGACCAGCCCCAGCATTTT.

This chain links TRBV4-2 with TRBJ2-1; a weak D match, TRBD2 (7 bases). Trimming left V 4 bases short and J 8 bases short, with 15 bases between. Per the germline V gene, CDR1 is LGHNA and CDR2 is YNFKEQ. CDR3 length: 14 residues. CDR3 bases: TGTGCCAGCAGCCCCGAGGGGGGGGGTTATGAGCAGTTCTTC. Translated: CASSPEGGGYEQFF.

J is TRBJ1-1 and V is TRBV12-3 or TRBV12-4; D remains unclear. The CDR3 has 12 residues. V shed 2 bases and J shed 8 bases, with 9 bases lying between them. The CDR3 region is CASSLIIEEAFF. CDR3 coding DNA: TGTGCCAGCAGTTTAATTATAGAAGAAGCTTTCTTT.

The chain joins TRBV4-2 to TRBJ1-2; D perhaps matches TRBD1 (5 bases). The CDR3 spans 15 residues. Germline CDR1 reads LGHNA; CDR2 reads YNFKEQ. V was trimmed by 0 bases and J by 8 bases, leaving 16 bases between them. The CDR3: CASSQDLGQGRGYTF. The CDR3 DNA reads as TGTGCCAGCAGCCAAGATTTGGGGCAGGGCCGGGGCTACACCTTC.

The chain recombines TRBV19 with TRBJ2-1; tentatively, D is TRBD2 (7 bases). The germline V gene has CDR1 LNHDA and CDR2 SQIVND (reference sequence). CDR3 length: 13 residues. Deletions cut 4 bases from V and 7 bases from J, with 11 bases between. The CDR3 loop is CASSTRGANEQFF. CDR3 sequence (DNA): TGTGCCAGTAGTACCCGGGGGGCGAATGAGCAGTTCTTC.

The chain combines TRBV29-1 with TRBJ1-5, with TRBD1 matching 10 bases. The CDR3 is 15 amino acids. Germline CDR1 and CDR2: SQVTM and ANQGSEA. Trimming removed 4 bases from V and 2 bases from J; junction bases left unmatched: 5. Written as DNA, the CDR3 is TGCAGCGTTGTGGGACAGGGGCTTGGCAATCAGCCCCAGCATTTT. This sequence encodes CSVVGQGLGNQPQHF.

This rearrangement joins TRBV18 to TRBJ2-2; 7 bases are a match to TRBD2. CDR3 size: 16 residues. V shed 4 bases, J shed 0 bases, and the junction held 5 bases outside the gene matches. The V gene's germline CDR1 is KGHSH and CDR2 LQKENI. The CDR3 loop reads CASSLRTRANTGELFF. The CDR3 coding sequence is TGTGCCAGCTCACTAAGGACTAGGGCGAACACCGGGGAGCTGTTTTTT. The complete variable domain, with remaining parts taken from reference TRBV18 and TRBJ2-2, reads NAGVMQNPRHLVRRRGQEARLRCSPMKGHSHVYWYRQLPEEGLKFMVYLQKENIIDESGMPKERFSAEFPKEGPSILRIQQVVRGDSAAYFCASSLRTRANTGELFFGEGSRLTVL.

There are many counts of this clone. The V call is TRBV5-4, the J call TRBJ2-7; perhaps TRBD1 as D (6 bases). V dropped 2 bases and J dropped 2 bases, with 8 bases sitting between them. Per germline, CDR1 SGHNT and CDR2 YYREEE (reference sequence). The CDR3 spans 13 residues. This CDR3 is CASSFAGAYEQYF. CDR3 DNA sequence: TGTGCCAGCAGCTTCGCAGGGGCCTACGAGCAGTACTTC.

The chain has TRBV19 and TRBJ1-2, with D possibly being TRBD1 (5 bases). Trimming removed 6 bases from V and 4 bases from J, with 15 bases in between. This CDR3 is built from 14 residues. Germline assignment: CDR1 LNHDA and CDR2 SQIVND (reference sequence). CDR3 loop: CASRGDSTSYGYTF. The CDR3, as DNA: TGTGCCAGTAGGGGCGACAGCACGTCCTATGGCTACACCTTC.

V and J are TRBV7-8 and TRBJ1-2, with 9 bases matching TRBD1. The junction had 6 bases not matched to a gene; V was cut back by 5 bases and J by 2 bases. CDR3 length equals 15 residues. Germline V CDR1 and CDR2: SGHVS, FQNEAQ. The chain's CDR3 is CASSHWDRENYGYTF. In DNA, the CDR3 is TGTGCCAGCAGCCATTGGGACAGGGAAAACTATGGCTACACCTTC.

The V call is TRBV4-2, the J call TRBJ1-2; 7 bases are shared with TRBD1. Germline CDR1 is LGHNA and CDR2 is YNFKEQ. The CDR3 totals 16 residues. V lost 1 base, J lost 4 bases, and 9 bases stayed unmatched. The CDR3 loop is CASSQASRNRGYGYTF. DNA of the CDR3: TGTGCCAGCAGCCAAGCATCGCGAAACAGGGGCTATGGCTACACCTTC.

With respect to this clone: The same CDR3 can be traced to other DNA sequences in this sample. V and J are TRBV30 and TRBJ1-4, with 9 bases fitting TRBD1. V shed 2 bases and J 5 bases; nucleotides not matched to a gene: 3. Germline V gene data show CDR1 as GTSNPN and CDR2 as SVGIG (reference sequence). The CDR3 contains 14 residues. The CDR3 spells CAWSSGTGNEKLFF. The CDR3 DNA reads TGTGCCTGGAGTTCTGGGACAGGGAATGAAAAACTGTTTTTT.